This TCR beta chain was recorded in a study of neurological immune-mediated disorders. There are 16 residues in the CDR3. The V gene end was trimmed by 5 bases and the J gene end by 4 bases; junction bases not matched to a gene: 5. MiXCR, applied by TCRdb to the 5' RACE reads, yields one record per CDR3 protein. This table holds 40,000 to 55,000 distinct CDR3 sequences, about 5.8% found once. Each sorted-subset library came from some 1.1 million CD4+ or CD8+ T cells. This clonotype showed up many times. The antigen remains unidentified. Study-level points and caveats: Phylogenetic analysis grouped 18 of 34 multiple sclerosis patients' repertoires together, suggesting a possible repertoire signature.

This receptor was obtained from a woman aged 18-29 years with multiple sclerosis. The sequenced sample consisted of CD4+ T cells from blood. The V call is TRBV12-3 or TRBV12-4, the J call TRBJ1-6; TRBD1 agrees at 10 bases. This CDR3 reads CASSPEDRGYNSPLHF. CDR3 DNA: TGTGCCAGCAGTCCCGAGGACAGGGGGTATAATTCACCCCTCCACTTT.